This is a list of T cell receptor beta chains from one sample in a study of Ad26.COV2.S vaccination and SARS-CoV-2 variants. TCRdb's table, derived via immunoSEQ multiplex PCR, lists solely in-frame clones and lacks some. The sample yields fewer than 400,000 clones, about 91% seen once. Specimen: peripheral blood, collected in a trial of Ad26.COV2.S vaccine versus placebo. The receptors derive from a person aged 18 to 59 who received the Ad26.COV2.S COVID-19 vaccine or a placebo. Each CDR3 is given with its conserved first and last residue. D genes are given only for firm matches. Some rows have no size entry. The others give once, few or many, or a class for an expanded clone.

TRBV30,TRBJ1-6,.,TRBD1,CACPAGQGNYSPLHF,TGTGCCTGCCCCGCCGGACAGGGGAATTATTCACCCCTCCACTTT
TRBV28,TRBJ2-7,.,.,CASSFFASPSEQYF,TGTGCCAGCAGTTTTTTCGCCTCGCCAAGCGAGCAGTACTTC
TRBV7-3,TRBJ2-7,.,.,CASSYRFGEQYF,TGTGCCAGCAGCTACCGCTTCGGCGAGCAGTACTTC
TRBV5-4,TRBJ1-1,.,.,CASSLESRGMNTEAFF,TGTGCCAGCAGCTTGGAGAGCAGGGGAATGAACACTGAAGCTTTCTTT
TRBV19,TRBJ2-2,few,.,CASSSIRRDRVNTGELFF,TGTGCCAGTAGTTCAATAAGGAGGGACCGAGTAAACACCGGGGAGCTGTTTTTT
TRBV27,TRBJ2-7,.,TRBD2,CASRMGLAGAEQYF,TGTGCCAGCAGAATGGGACTAGCGGGAGCCGAGCAGTACTTC
TRBV28,TRBJ2-4,.,TRBD1,CASRPTGTVLAKNIQYF,TGTGCCAGCAGGCCGACCGGGACAGTATTAGCCAAAAACATTCAGTACTTC
TRBV29-1,TRBJ2-1,.,TRBD2,CSVDGLAGDHLYNEQFF,TGCAGCGTTGATGGGCTAGCGGGAGACCACCTTTATAATGAGCAGTTCTTC
TRBV20-1,TRBJ2-7,.,.,CSPQSSYEQYF,TGCAGCCCCCAATCGAGCTACGAGCAGTACTTC
TRBV7-8,TRBJ2-7,.,.,CASSPRGDAVYEQYF,TGTGCCAGCAGCCCAAGGGGAGACGCCGTCTACGAGCAGTACTTC
TRBV28,TRBJ2-3,.,.,CASSSRLRGVSHTQYF,TGTGCCAGCAGTTCGAGACTAAGGGGGGTCTCTCATACGCAGTATTTT
TRBV4-2,TRBJ2-7,.,.,CASSQVGSYEQYF,TGTGCCAGCAGCCAAGTAGGCTCCTACGAGCAGTACTTC
TRBV30,TRBJ2-2,.,TRBD2,CAWRTSGTGTGELFF,TGTGCCTGGAGGACTAGCGGGACTGGCACCGGGGAGCTGTTTTTT
TRBV5-4,TRBJ2-3,once,.,CASSSPLGADTQYF,TGTGCCAGCAGCTCCCCCCTGGGGGCAGATACGCAGTATTTT